This record concerns one T cell receptor (beta chain) sequence. This sample stems from a study of OX40 agonist ivuxolimab in advanced cancers. The assay was immunoSEQ multiplex PCR, and TCRdb's table has in-frame clones only and misses some. The sample yields 68,000 or so clones, approximately 81% seen once. Germline V gives CDR1 KGHSH, CDR2 LQKENI. V dropped 4 bases and J dropped 0 bases, with 9 bases sitting between them. The CDR3 runs 14 residues. This TCR was recovered from an adult with an advanced solid tumor such as melanoma, head and neck, liver or kidney cancer. The chain combines TRBV18 with TRBJ1-2; the D is unclear. Sequencing was performed on CD4+ or CD8+ T cells sorted from blood, taken in a trial of the OX40 agonist ivuxolimab. CDR3 residues: CASSLAASNYGYTF. The CDR3 DNA is TGTGCCAGCTCACTGGCAGCATCTAACTATGGCTACACCTTC.